This T cell receptor (beta chain) was captured by sequencing in a study of T cell repertoires in cytomegalovirus infection (dated by TCRdb to about 2019). Regarding the study in general: The HLA type of each donor mattered for the analysis, because public TCR beta signatures pointed to carriage of CMV infection along with the matching HLA type. Study-level results and caveats: The ex vivo response was dominated by HLA-C-restricted CMV-specific TCR beta clonotypes, which also provided the single most frequent clonotype in two of eight donors. In both this cohort and an independent cohort of 352 donors, the cumulative frequency of public TCR beta family members distinguished carriers of CMV infection plus the relevant HLA type.

Sequenced using an Illumina HiSeq 1500. In-frame beta chains were kept once TCRdb had trimmed the public reads at Q25 with fastp and called clones with MiXCR. A single entry per CDR3 protein holds the most common genes and DNA from its merged rows. A total of fewer than 250,000 distinct CDR3 sequences appear in this sample, about 23% of them only once. In total, the top ten clones hold approximately 18% of the sample. From the germline V gene (reference sequence), CDR1 is SEHNR and CDR2 is FQNEAQ. Measured from the cysteine to the phenylalanine, the CDR3 is 14 residues long. Only CDR3 DNA remains: 42 bases, in frame from the first base. V is shortened by 5 bases, J by 3 bases, and the region joining them spans 13 bases. This clonotype was detected many times. Its antigen remains undetermined. One base away there is no much larger clone; base qualities are not given.

Recombination connected TRBV7-9 to TRBJ1-1; no D segment can be confidently identified. The sequencing sample was made of CD8+ T cells from PBMCs. The receptor comes from a human donor in good health (CMV status not recorded). Some clones in this sample may be carry-over from other donors' samples. The nucleotide sequence reads as follows: TGTGCCAGCAGCCCTTGGGTGGGTTACACTGAAGCTTTCTTT. It translates as CASSPWVGYTEAFF.